This T cell receptor beta chain was captured in a study of cytomegalovirus exposure and HLA in healthy donors. Overall study findings and caveats: Productive rates of about 90% or about 30% were seen for most TCR beta V segments in an earlier analysis.

PCR involved 60 Vbeta and 13 Jbeta primers. Generated by immunoSEQ multiplex PCR, the TCRdb table keeps only in-frame clones and is missing some. The sample contains roughly 90,000 clones, roughly 80% of which appear only once. For this clone: The antigen is not known.

CDR3 length equals 14 residues. Germline V gene lookup returns CDR1 LNHDA and CDR2 SQIVND (reference sequence). V lost 6 bases, J lost 9 bases, and 18 bases lay in between. These donors counted as nominally healthy when sampled, but unrecorded immune exposures were likely. The chain uses TRBV19 and TRBJ1-5, with TRBD1 as a possible D gene (5 bases). Input material: PBMCs. This TCR was recovered from a man in his late teens or twenties in good health and CMV-seronegative. CDR3 bases: TGTGCCAGTAGCGAAGTACAGGCCACGGGGCCCCAGCATTTT. It codes for CASSEVQATGPQHF. The full variable domain, rest sourced from reference TRBV19 and TRBJ1-5, is DGGITQSPKYLFRKEGQNVTLSCEQNLNHDAMYWYRQDPGQGLRLIYYSQIVNDFQKGDIAEGYSVSREKKESFPLTVTSAQKNPTAFYLCASSEVQATGPQHFGDGTRLSIL.